Given below is one T cell receptor beta chain in context. The V gene end was trimmed by 0 bases and the J gene end by 9 bases; junction bases not matched to a gene: 4. CDR3 size: 15 residues. Per the germline V gene, CDR1 is SGHDT and CDR2 is YYEEEE. The protocol was immunoSEQ multiplex PCR, while the TCRdb copy is restricted to in-frame clones and leaves out a portion. The data contain about 41,000 clones, 87% of them singletons. These data belong to a study of blood T cell repertoires in COVID-19. The sample comprised peripheral blood. The receptor was isolated from a man between 60 and 70 years old with acute or convalescent COVID-19. The chain carries TRBV5-6 and TRBJ1-6; 9 bases map to TRBD1. CDR3 DNA sequence: TGTGCCAGCAGCTTGGTCGGACAGGGGACTTCACCCCTCCACTTT. It yields the protein CASSLVGQGTSPLHF.